This TCR beta chain stems from a study of shared clonotypes between healthy human individuals. Across the study: Each donor had three CD4 naive, three CD4 memory, two CD8 naive and one CD8 memory plate.

On this clone itself: Its antigen is unknown.

Study-wide points: The rarefaction results pointed to incomplete sorted-subset sequencing despite large depth. Non-shared clonotypes had lower generation probabilities than clonotypes shared by all four sorted-subset donors.

The V end was cut by 3 bases, the J end by 1 base, with 9 bases between. CDR1 and CDR2 (germline): MDHEN, SYDVKM. CDR3 length equals 14 residues. This table comes from immunoSEQ multiplex PCR, and its TCRdb copy is limited to in-frame clones, with some not included. The table lists hundreds of thousands of clones, roughly 96% of them singletons. CD45RO-negative, CCR7-positively selected cells formed the naive CD8 fraction, excluding terminally differentiated effector memory CD45RA+ cells. The sequenced material came from naive CD8+ T cells sorted from blood. This sequence was found in a woman under 40 in good health. The rearrangement joins TRBV28 to TRBJ1-1, with unresolved D. In nucleotides, the CDR3 is TGTGCCAGCAGTTTGTTCGGATCGAACACTGAAGCTTTCTTT. This sequence encodes CASSLFGSNTEAFF.